This TCR beta chain derives from a study of identical twins. Overall study results and limits: High-abundance cord blood beta clonotypes had fewer insertions; memory repertoires showed none.

Ten or more counts support this clonotype. The antigen is not known. The CDR3 is 16 residues long. Germline V gene sequence: CDR1 SGHVS, CDR2 FQNEAQ. J was trimmed by 7 bases and V by 5 bases; bases with no gene match: 11. Template switching (which added a universal primer site) was used, and cDNA carried unique molecular identifiers. A single record per CDR3 protein comes from TCRdb applying MiXCR to the 5' RACE reads. The sample yields roughly 700,000 distinct CDR3 sequences, 8.6% seen once. These same data were also listed under a study on yellow fever vaccine responses in identical twins.

The chain carries TRBV7-8 and TRBJ2-1; 10 bases are a match to TRBD1. This receptor was taken from a young woman in good health. Material: PBMCs. CDR3: CASSRWQGQGSNEQFF. In nucleotides, the CDR3 is TGTGCCAGCAGCCGATGGCAGGGACAGGGGTCAAATGAGCAGTTCTTC.